Listed here are 9 T cell receptor beta chains from one sample, sequenced in a study of cytomegalovirus exposure and HLA in healthy donors. A multiplex PCR was run with 60 Vbeta primers and 13 Jbeta primers. Using immunoSEQ multiplex PCR, the repertoire was profiled, and TCRdb retains in-frame clones only, with some absent. This table has more than 80,000 clones, roughly 82% appearing once. The source material was PBMCs. The receptor set was obtained from a woman in her forties or fifties in good health and CMV-seropositive.

The CDR3 protein is CASSSFSYEQYF. In DNA form, the CDR3 reads TGTGCCAGCAGCTCCTTTAGTTACGAGCAGTACTTC. V and J are TRBV6-6 and TRBJ2-7, with D hard to call. The ends were cut back, 6 bases at V and 4 bases at J, with 10 bases in the middle. CDR1 is MNHNY, CDR2 SVGAGI, per germline (reference sequence). This CDR3 is 12 amino acids long.

The chain is built from TRBV4-1 and TRBJ2-3; 9 bases line up with TRBD2. The germline gives CDR1 MGHRA, CDR2 YSYEKL. CDR3 length: 16 residues. Trimming took 4 bases from V and 4 from J; bases not matched to a gene: 9. CDR3 residues: CASSPGAGGPPDTQYF. The CDR3 region has the DNA TGCGCCAGCAGCCCGGGGGCGGGGGGGCCTCCAGATACGCAGTATTTT.

The V call is TRBV5-4, the J call TRBJ2-1; a weak D match, TRBD2 (7 bases). Germline CDR1 is SGHNT and CDR2 is YYREEE (reference sequence). The CDR3 loop spans 16 amino acids. V dropped 0 bases and J dropped 2 bases, with 12 bases sitting between them. The CDR3 is CASSLAGGGAYNEQFF. The CDR3 DNA reads TGTGCCAGCAGCTTGGCTGGGGGGGGCGCCTACAATGAGCAGTTCTTC.

This chain joins TRBV2 and TRBJ2-2, with TRBD1 identical over 7 bases. CDR3 size: 14 residues. The germline gives CDR1 SNHLY, CDR2 FYNNEI. V shed 2 bases and J 4 bases; nucleotides not matched to a gene: 1. CDR3 sequence reads: CASSEQGVTGELFF. Written as DNA, the CDR3 is TGTGCCAGCAGTGAACAGGGGGTCACCGGGGAGCTGTTTTTT.

V is TRBV2 and J is TRBJ1-2, with TRBD1 identical over 7 bases. This CDR3 comprises 12 residues. Looked up from germline, CDR1 is SNHLY and CDR2 is FYNNEI. The CDR3 protein is CAIAGTAYGYTF. DNA for the CDR3: TGTGCTATAGCCGGGACAGCATATGGCTACACCTTC.

The gene calls are TRBV2 and TRBJ2-1; TRBD2 is a possible D gene (5 bases). The V and J ends lost 10 bases and 5 bases respectively, with 18 bases between them. CDR3 length: 14 amino acids. Germline V gives CDR1 SNHLY, CDR2 FYNNEI. In nucleotides, the CDR3 is TGTGCCATAACGAGCGGCACAAGGGACAATGAGCAGTTCTTC. Amino acids: CAITSGTRDNEQFF.

About this clone itself: One junction end does not reproduce the germline sequence, and a read error may be involved. The rearrangement links TRBV7-9 to TRBJ1-1; possibly TRBD1 for D (5 bases). Germline values: CDR1 SEHNR, CDR2 FQNEAQ (reference sequence). This CDR3 is 13 amino acids long. CDR3 amino acids: CSSSPPRGGSTFF. In nucleotides, the CDR3 is TGTTCCAGCAGCCCCCCAAGGGGAGGGTCGACTTTCTTT.

The chain links TRBV11-2 to TRBJ2-7; 7 bases align to TRBD1. V was clipped by 0 bases and J by 2 bases; unmatched bases: 4. Germline loops: CDR1 SGHAT, CDR2 FQNNGV. The CDR3 sequence is 15 residues long. The CDR3 spells CASSLDVQGAYEQYF. The CDR3 nucleotides are TGTGCCAGCAGCTTAGATGTCCAGGGGGCCTACGAGCAGTACTTC.

V usage is TRBV5-6 and J usage is TRBJ1-2; perhaps TRBD1 as D (6 bases). V was pared by 3 bases and J by 1 base, with 10 bases between. From germline, CDR1 is SGHDT and CDR2 YYEEEE. The CDR3 loop spans 14 amino acids. CDR3 nucleotide sequence: TGTGCCAGCAGCTATGGACAGAATAACTATGGCTACACCTTC. Amino acids: CASSYGQNNYGYTF.